A selection of T cell receptor beta chains follows, all from one sample in a study of memory CD4+ T cells and cytomegalovirus serostatus. Using immunoSEQ multiplex PCR, the repertoire was profiled, and TCRdb retains in-frame clones only, with some absent. The data hold 84,000 or so clones, with 65% to 85% observed a single time. Sample: memory CD4+ T cells from blood. The receptors originated from an adult in good health and CMV-seronegative. The CDR3 runs from the conserved cysteine through the conserved F or W. The D gene is left open where the match is weak.

CDR3: CASRLDSVSSYNSPLHF; DNA: TGTGCCAGTAGGCTGGACAGCGTGAGCTCCTATAATTCACCCCTCCACTTT; D: .; V: TRBV19; length: 17; J: TRBJ1-6
CDR3: CASSLDREYNSPLHF; DNA: TGCGCCAGCAGCTTGGACAGGGAATATAATTCACCCCTCCACTTT; D: TRBD1; V: TRBV4-1; length: 15; J: TRBJ1-6
CDR3: CASADPREGNYGYTF; DNA: TGTGCCAGTGCCGATCCCAGGGAGGGGAACTATGGCTACACCTTC; D: .; V: TRBV19; length: 15; J: TRBJ1-2
CDR3: CASSIWKAGGGEQFF; DNA: TGTGCCAGTAGTATTTGGAAGGCGGGGGGCGGCGAGCAGTTCTTC; D: TRBD2; V: TRBV19; length: 15; J: TRBJ2-1
CDR3: CASSLVGDTREQYF; DNA: TGCGCCAGCAGCTTGGTTGGGGATACCCGTGAGCAGTACTTC; D: .; V: TRBV5-1; length: 14; J: TRBJ2-7
CDR3: CASSLPMDTLNTEAFF; DNA: TGTGCCAGCAGCTTACCAATGGACACATTGAACACTGAAGCTTTCTTT; D: .; V: TRBV7-4; length: 16; J: TRBJ1-1
CDR3: CATRSRGSSYNSPLHF; DNA: TGTGCCACTCGCTCCCGGGGAAGCTCCTATAATTCACCCCTCCACTTT; D: .; V: TRBV19; length: 16; J: TRBJ1-6
CDR3: CASSSWTDNTEAFF; DNA: TGTGCCAGCAGCTCCTGGACAGATAACACTGAAGCTTTCTTT; D: .; V: TRBV7-9; length: 14; J: TRBJ1-1
CDR3: CASSSQGWRWELFF; DNA: TGTGCCAGCAGTTCACAGGGGTGGAGATGGGAGCTGTTTTTT; D: TRBD1; V: TRBV27; length: 14; J: TRBJ2-2
CDR3: CSGDRQGLGTEAFF; DNA: TGCAGCGGGGACCGACAGGGTCTGGGTACTGAAGCTTTCTTT; D: TRBD1; V: TRBV29-1; length: 14; J: TRBJ1-1
CDR3: CASRASRTAPNEKLFF; DNA: TGTGCCAGCAGAGCTTCCCGGACGGCACCGAATGAAAAACTGTTTTTT; D: .; V: TRBV25-1; length: 16; J: TRBJ1-4
CDR3: CASSLRTGATYEQYF; DNA: TGTGCCAGCAGCCTCCGGACAGGAGCAACCTACGAGCAGTACTTC; D: TRBD1; V: TRBV7-2; length: 15; J: TRBJ2-7
CDR3: CASSEVVGQGRNEQFF; DNA: TGTGCCAGCAGCGAAGTTGTGGGACAGGGTAGAAATGAGCAGTTCTTC; D: TRBD1; V: TRBV6-1; length: 16; J: TRBJ2-1
CDR3: CASSFGGMNTEAFF; DNA: TGTGCCAGCAGCTTTGGAGGAATGAACACTGAAGCTTTCTTT; D: .; V: TRBV7-2; length: 14; J: TRBJ1-1
CDR3: CASKRVDQPQHF; DNA: TGTGCCAGCAAACGAGTCGACCAGCCCCAGCATTTT; D: .; V: TRBV6-1; length: 12; J: TRBJ1-5
CDR3: CASSLETGEYEQYF; DNA: TGTGCCAGCAGCTTAGAGACAGGGGAGTACGAGCAGTACTTC; D: TRBD1; V: TRBV7-2; length: 14; J: TRBJ2-7
CDR3: CASSFSRQRGQYF; DNA: TGTGCCAGCAGCTTTAGTCGACAGAGAGGCCAGTACTTC; D: .; V: TRBV11-2; length: 13; J: TRBJ2-5
CDR3: CASGLAFTEAFF; DNA: TGTGCTAGTGGTTTGGCGTTCACTGAAGCTTTCTTT; D: .; V: TRBV12-5; length: 12; J: TRBJ1-1
CDR3: CASSYGLAVAKNIQYF; DNA: TGTGCCAGCAGTTACGGGCTAGCGGTAGCCAAAAACATTCAGTACTTC; D: TRBD2; V: TRBV6-5; length: 16; J: TRBJ2-4
CDR3: CAGGGRANTEAFF; DNA: TGTGCCGGAGGGGGGCGGGCGAACACTGAAGCTTTCTTT; D: .; V: TRBV6-1; length: 13; J: TRBJ1-1
CDR3: CASSPPGQENTEAFF; DNA: TGTGCCAGCAGTCCACCGGGACAGGAGAACACTGAAGCTTTCTTT; D: TRBD1; V: TRBV6-6; length: 15; J: TRBJ1-1
CDR3: CASRGAYGYTF; DNA: TGTGCCAGCAGGGGGGCATATGGCTACACCTTC; D: .; V: TRBV6-5; length: 11; J: TRBJ1-2
CDR3: CASSSDGSLFGKLFF; DNA: TGTGCCAGCAGCTCCGACGGGAGCCTCTTTGGAAAACTGTTTTTT; D: .; V: TRBV5-4; length: 15; J: TRBJ1-4
CDR3: CAISDGTGNQPQHF; DNA: TGTGCCATCAGTGACGGGACAGGAAATCAGCCCCAGCATTTT; D: TRBD1; V: TRBV10-3; length: 14; J: TRBJ1-5